This TCR beta chain was recorded in a study of naive and memory T cell subsets. This clonotype was observed many times. The antigen is undetermined. The ends were cut back, 1 base at V and 0 bases at J, with 7 bases in the middle. Germline V lookup: CDR1 SQVTM, CDR2 ANQGSEA. There are 15 residues in the CDR3. Both TRBC1 and TRBC2 were covered by a beta constant-region primer of two equimolar oligonucleotides. Nested alpha and beta constant-region primers with the SP2 primer drove four PCR rounds on ligated cDNA. A 12-nucleotide UMI and the SP2 primer were added to the cDNA 3' end by oligonucleotide ligation. MiXCR was run by TCRdb on the UMI-ligation and nested PCR reads, yielding one entry per CDR3 protein. Among some 82,000 distinct CDR3 sequences listed, about 8.2% were seen once. General study findings and limits: In naive cells, over 85% of TCR sequences were seen only once. Naive repertoires, especially CD8, held a few larger clonotypes, possibly memory cells re-expressing CD45RA.

Cells stained for CD3, CD4, CD8, CD45RA and CD27 were sorted into four subsets. Sequencing was carried out using naive CD8+ T cells from blood. The chain recombines TRBV29-1 with TRBJ2-6; D gene unclear. This TCR was recovered from a human donor in good health. The CDR3, as DNA: TGCAGCGTTGAAGTGTTCGACTCTGGGGCCAACGTCCTGACTTTC. It codes for CSVEVFDSGANVLTF.